Listed here are 10 T cell receptor beta chains from one sample, sequenced in a study of beta chain features in type 1 diabetes. Study-wide points: Across all four CD4+ subsets, people with type 1 diabetes showed modestly shorter TCRB CDR3s.

The antigens of these receptors remain unknown. Expressed TCRB transcripts were sequenced, since all the RNA that had been isolated was reverse transcribed. Method: immunoSEQ multiplex PCR; TCRdb's copy keeps in-frame clones and lacks some. The sample carries 230,000 or so clones, 16% recorded once. Sequencing input: naive CD4+ T cells from blood. Source of these receptors: a man aged 25 to 40 with type 1 diabetes.

The chain couples TRBV5-1 to TRBJ2-3; D may be TRBD1 (6 bases). Germline CDR1 SGHRS, CDR2 YFSETQ. This CDR3 has 15 amino acids. The ends were cut back, 2 bases at V and 0 bases at J, with 10 bases in the middle. In DNA, the CDR3 is TGCGCCAGCAGCTTAACAGGGTCGAGCACAGATACGCAGTATTTT. Translating gives CASSLTGSSTDTQYF.

The table lists this clone with a few counts. The chain links TRBV7-9 to TRBJ2-3; D uncertain. Looked up from germline, CDR1 is SEHNR and CDR2 is FQNEAQ (reference sequence). The CDR3 is 13 amino acids. V lost 4 bases, J lost 3 bases, and 8 bases lay in between. CDR3 DNA: TGTGCCAGCAGCTCCTTGACGACAGATACGCAGTATTTT. Residues: CASSSLTTDTQYF.

The rearrangement joins TRBV7-2 to TRBJ2-3; TRBD2 might be the D (5 bases). This CDR3 spans 15 amino acids. V lost 1 base and J lost 0, with 8 bases in between. Germline values: CDR1 SGHTA, CDR2 FQGNSA. The CDR3 protein is CASSLGGLSTDTQYF. The CDR3 bases are TGTGCCAGCAGCTTAGGCGGGCTAAGCACAGATACGCAGTATTTT.

The rearrangement uses TRBV7-2 and TRBJ2-7, with 10 bases matching TRBD1. The junction had 5 bases not matched to a gene; V was cut back by 3 bases and J by 3 bases. The CDR3 consists of 15 residues. Per germline, CDR1 SGHTA and CDR2 FQGNSA. The CDR3 spells CASSFGTGDFYEQYF. CDR3 nucleotide sequence: TGTGCCAGCAGCTTCGGGACAGGGGATTTCTACGAGCAGTACTTC.

V is TRBV5-4 and J is TRBJ1-1; D call uncertain. The CDR3 has 15 residues. CDR1 SGHNT and CDR2 YYREEE come from the germline V gene (reference sequence). V dropped 2 bases and J dropped 0 bases, with 11 bases sitting between them. CDR3 nucleotide sequence: TGTGCCAGCAGCTTAACAGCTTCTATGAACACTGAAGCTTTCTTT. It yields the protein CASSLTASMNTEAFF. Complete variable domain (other parts from reference TRBV5-4 and TRBJ1-1): ETGVTQSPTHLIKTRGQQVTLRCSSQSGHNTVSWYQQALGQGPQFIFQYYREEENGRGNFPPRFSGLQFPNYSSELNVNALELDDSALYLCASSLTASMNTEAFFGQGTRLTVV.

This clone was observed a few times. CDR3 sequence reads: CASSLGSPNEQFF. CDR3 DNA: TGTGCCAGCAGCTTAGGGAGCCCCAATGAGCAGTTCTTC. This sequence joins TRBV7-2 and TRBJ2-1; D not certain. Germline assignment: CDR1 SGHTA and CDR2 FQGNSA. V was shortened by 1 base and J by 6 bases, with 7 bases between the two germline ends. This CDR3 is 13 amino acids long. Full variable domain (rest looked up from reference TRBV7-2 and TRBJ2-1): GAGVSQSPSNKVTEKGKDVELRCDPISGHTALYWYRQSLGQGLEFLIYFQGNSAPDKSGLPSDRFSAERTGGSVSTLTIQRTQQEDSAVYLCASSLGSPNEQFFGPGTRLTVL.

A few counts support this clone. The chain joins TRBV9 to TRBJ2-5; possibly TRBD2 for D (6 bases). Germline loops: CDR1 SGDLS, CDR2 YYNGEE. V was cut by 2 bases and J by 1 base, with 12 bases left in between. The CDR3 length is 15 residues. In DNA form, the CDR3 reads TGTGCCAGCAGCGTTGGCGGGATCACCCAAGAGACCCAGTACTTC. This sequence encodes CASSVGGITQETQYF.

This clone was seen only a few times. The gene calls are TRBV28 and TRBJ2-5; the D is unclear. V was trimmed by 5 bases and J by 5 bases, leaving 9 bases between them. Per the germline V gene, CDR1 is MDHEN and CDR2 is SYDVKM. CDR3 size: 12 residues. CDR3 sequence reads: CASSLRRETQYF. The CDR3 DNA reads as TGTGCCAGCAGTCTCCGACGGGAGACCCAGTACTTC.

V gene TRBV30 combines with J gene TRBJ1-3; no firm D call. Trimming stripped 0 bases from V and 4 bases from J, with 4 bases between. The CDR3 spans 12 residues. CDR1 is GTSNPN and CDR2 is SVGIG in the germline V gene (reference sequence). The CDR3: CAWSVGGNTIYF. The CDR3 DNA follows: TGTGCCTGGAGTGTCGGAGGAAACACCATATATTTT.

This clone was seen only a few times. J is TRBJ2-7 and V is TRBV6-6, with 9 nucleotides matching TRBD1. Germline V gene data show CDR1 as MNHNY and CDR2 as SVGAGI (reference sequence). The CDR3 runs to 14 residues. J gave up 7 bases and V 0 bases, and 4 bases lay outside the gene matches. The CDR3 here is CASSYSDRGMEQYF. The DNA of the CDR3 is TGTGCCAGCAGTTACTCTGACAGGGGGATGGAGCAGTACTTC.